This T cell receptor (beta chain) was observed in a study of T cell responses to AZD1222 COVID-19 vaccine. Overall study results and limits: At 160-218 and 743-854, vaccine-associated CD4 TCRs were dominant, and they spanned spike. Compared with day 0, the breadth and depth of the Spike-specific TCR repertoire rose significantly after two doses of AZD1222.

Worth noting for this clone: Its antigen is currently unknown.

The germline gives CDR1 LNHDA, CDR2 SQIVND (reference sequence). CDR3 length: 12 residues. V was cut by 6 bases and J by 7 bases, with 10 bases left in between. The assay was immunoSEQ multiplex PCR, and TCRdb's table has in-frame clones only and misses some. The sample consists of approximately 140,000 clones, 90% of them appearing once. Sequences were derived from peripheral blood, sampled 28 days after the second AZD1222 dose. The clonotype comes from an adult who received the AZD1222 COVID-19 vaccine. The V call is TRBV19, the J call TRBJ1-5; unclear D gene. The CDR3 here is CASSLISQPQHF. The CDR3 nucleotides are TGTGCCAGTAGCCTAATTTCGCAGCCCCAGCATTTT. The entire variable domain, with the rest obtained from reference TRBV19 and TRBJ1-5, is as follows: DGGITQSPKYLFRKEGQNVTLSCEQNLNHDAMYWYRQDPGQGLRLIYYSQIVNDFQKGDIAEGYSVSREKKESFPLTVTSAQKNPTAFYLCASSLISQPQHFGDGTRLSIL.